A selection of T cell receptor beta chains follows, all from one sample in a study of identical twins. TCRdb used MiXCR to reprocess the 5' RACE reads, holding one entry per CDR3 protein. This table has a few hundred thousand distinct CDR3 sequences, approximately 8.3% appearing once. These data were also filed under a second study, of yellow fever vaccine responses in identical twins.

The sequenced sample consisted of CD8+ T cells sorted from blood. Receptor source: a woman aged 18-29 years in good health. CDR3s include the opening cysteine and the closing phenylalanine or tryptophan. Fields, in order: clone size, V gene, D gene, J gene, CDR3 protein, CDR3 DNA. D genes are given only for firm matches. Clone sizes are given selectively: once, few, many, or a class where the clone is expanded.

.,TRBV7-2,TRBD2,TRBJ2-2,CASSAWTSGNTGELFF,TGTGCCAGCAGCGCCTGGACTAGCGGAAACACCGGGGAGCTGTTTTTT
many,TRBV7-9,TRBD1,TRBJ2-7,CASSLQGDHEQYF,TGTGCCAGCAGCCTACAGGGGGACCACGAGCAGTACTTC
.,TRBV7-9,.,TRBJ2-5,CASSSRQAGGETQYF,TGTGCCAGCAGTTCGAGACAGGCCGGGGGAGAGACCCAGTACTTC
many,TRBV7-2,.,TRBJ1-6,CASSSWTVPTSPLHF,TGTGCCAGCAGCTCATGGACGGTCCCCACTTCACCCCTCCACTTT
many,TRBV20-1,.,TRBJ2-7,CSVREKGYEQYF,TGCAGTGTACGGGAGAAGGGATACGAGCAGTACTTC
.,TRBV29-1,TRBD1,TRBJ2-2,CSVTGGRASNTGELFF,TGCAGCGTCACAGGGGGCAGGGCATCGAACACCGGGGAGCTGTTTTTT
few,TRBV11-2,TRBD1,TRBJ2-2,CASSDRDRDNTGELFF,TGTGCCAGCAGCGACCGGGACAGAGATAACACCGGGGAGCTGTTTTTT
few,TRBV27,.,TRBJ2-3,CASSFNYQGTDTQYF,TGTGCCAGCAGTTTTAACTATCAAGGCACAGATACGCAGTATTTT
few,TRBV27,.,TRBJ2-7,CASSLQGGGREQYF,TGTGCCAGCAGTTTACAGGGAGGGGGTCGGGAGCAGTACTTC
many,TRBV20-1,TRBD1,TRBJ2-7,CSADGQGEAVTKPYEQYF,TGCAGTGCAGACGGACAGGGAGAAGCCGTTACTAAGCCATACGAGCAGTACTTC
many,TRBV12-3/TRBV12-4,TRBD1,TRBJ1-5,CASSLDRGHQPQHF,TGTGCCAGCAGTTTAGACAGGGGTCATCAGCCCCAGCATTTT
.,TRBV4-1,TRBD1,TRBJ2-7,CASSQTGVDYEQYF,TGCGCCAGCAGCCAGACAGGGGTAGACTACGAGCAGTACTTC
few,TRBV28,TRBD1,TRBJ2-7,CASSLLGGWDRVEQYF,TGTGCCAGCAGTTTATTGGGAGGATGGGACAGGGTAGAGCAGTACTTC
many,TRBV20-1,TRBD2,TRBJ2-7,CSARGSGTSANYEQYF,TGCAGTGCTAGAGGATCCGGGACTAGCGCGAACTACGAGCAGTACTTC
many,TRBV7-9,.,TRBJ2-7,CASSLGGELLREQYF,TGTGCCAGCAGCTTAGGTGGGGAACTCCTTCGGGAGCAGTACTTC
.,TRBV7-6,.,TRBJ2-1,CASSLRGRSMDEQFF,TGTGCCAGCAGCTTACGGGGGAGATCGATGGATGAGCAGTTCTTC
many,TRBV5-5,.,TRBJ1-1,CASSFGGRATEAFF,TGTGCCAGCAGCTTCGGAGGGCGGGCCACTGAAGCTTTCTTT
few,TRBV7-8,.,TRBJ1-1,CASSSLPANTEAFF,TGTGCCAGCAGCTCTCTCCCGGCCAACACTGAAGCTTTCTTT
.,TRBV5-6,TRBD1,TRBJ1-1,CASSQGTGIHTEAFF,TGTGCCAGCAGCCAAGGGACAGGGATACACACTGAAGCTTTCTTT
few,TRBV4-1,.,TRBJ2-7,CASSLQDGNYEQYF,TGCGCCAGCAGCCTACAGGACGGGAACTACGAGCAGTACTTC
.,TRBV7-9,.,TRBJ2-1,CASRGGGPADEQFF,TGTGCCAGCAGGGGGGGAGGACCAGCCGATGAGCAGTTCTTC
many,TRBV28,.,TRBJ2-7,CASSPSRAYEQYF,TGTGCCAGCAGTCCATCACGGGCCTACGAGCAGTACTTC
many,TRBV5-1,TRBD1,TRBJ1-2,CASTTWTGDTYGYTF,TGCGCCAGCACGACCTGGACAGGAGACACCTATGGCTACACCTTC
.,TRBV27,.,TRBJ2-7,CASSLSGGASLEQYF,TGTGCCAGCAGTTTATCAGGGGGGGCCTCTCTCGAGCAGTACTTC
.,TRBV7-9,.,TRBJ2-1,CASSLDTSYNEQFF,TGTGCCAGCAGCTTAGATACAAGCTACAATGAGCAGTTCTTC